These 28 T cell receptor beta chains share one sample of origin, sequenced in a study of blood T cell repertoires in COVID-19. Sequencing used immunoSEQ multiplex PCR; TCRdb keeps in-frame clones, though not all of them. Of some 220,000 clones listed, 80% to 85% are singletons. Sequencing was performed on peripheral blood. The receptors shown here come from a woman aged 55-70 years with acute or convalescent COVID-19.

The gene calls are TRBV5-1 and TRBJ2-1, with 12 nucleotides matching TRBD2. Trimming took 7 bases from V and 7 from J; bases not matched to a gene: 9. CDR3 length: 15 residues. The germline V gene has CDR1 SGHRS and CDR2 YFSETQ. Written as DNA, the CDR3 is TGCGCCAGCGGCAGACTAGCGGGGGACCTGAATGAGCAGTTCTTC. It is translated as CASGRLAGDLNEQFF.

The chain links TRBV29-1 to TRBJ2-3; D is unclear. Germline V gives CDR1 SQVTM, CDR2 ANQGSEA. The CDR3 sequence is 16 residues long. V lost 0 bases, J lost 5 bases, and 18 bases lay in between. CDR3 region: CSVEDRNRPQRDTQYF. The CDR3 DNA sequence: TGCAGCGTTGAAGATCGGAATCGGCCACAGAGAGATACGCAGTATTTT.

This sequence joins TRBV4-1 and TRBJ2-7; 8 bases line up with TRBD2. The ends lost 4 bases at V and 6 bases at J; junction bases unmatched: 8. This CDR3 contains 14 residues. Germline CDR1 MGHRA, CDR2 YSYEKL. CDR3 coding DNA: TGCGCCAGCAGCCTCGTTAGCGGGGAGCTCGAGCAGTACTTC. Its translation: CASSLVSGELEQYF.

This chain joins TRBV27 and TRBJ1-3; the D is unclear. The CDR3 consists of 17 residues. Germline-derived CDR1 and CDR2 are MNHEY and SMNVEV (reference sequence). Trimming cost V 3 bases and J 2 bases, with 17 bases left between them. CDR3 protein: CASSFCRTNNTGNTIYF. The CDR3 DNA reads TGTGCCAGCAGTTTCTGTCGAACTAACAACACTGGAAACACCATATATTTT.

CDR3 nucleotides: TGTGCCAGCTCACCCGGCGGGGAGTATGGCTACACCTTC. Protein product: CASSPGGEYGYTF. The V and J genes are TRBV18 and TRBJ1-2; D is undetermined. The CDR3 consists of 13 residues. Trimming shortened V by 3 bases and J by 5 bases, and 10 bases separated the two germline ends. CDR1 and CDR2 from the germline V gene are KGHSH and LQKENI.

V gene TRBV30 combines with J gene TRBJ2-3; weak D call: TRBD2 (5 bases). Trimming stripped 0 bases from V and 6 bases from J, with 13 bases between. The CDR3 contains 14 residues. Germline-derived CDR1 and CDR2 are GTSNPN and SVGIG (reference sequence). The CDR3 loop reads CAWSVVGGWDTQYF. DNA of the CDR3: TGTGCCTGGAGTGTAGTGGGCGGGTGGGATACGCAGTATTTT.

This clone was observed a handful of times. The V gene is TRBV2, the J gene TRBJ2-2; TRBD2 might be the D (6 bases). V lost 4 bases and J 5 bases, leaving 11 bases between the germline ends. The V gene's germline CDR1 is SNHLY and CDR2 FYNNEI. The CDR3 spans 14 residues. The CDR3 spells CASSVEGRTGELFF. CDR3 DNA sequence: TGTGCCAGCAGTGTGGAGGGACGAACCGGGGAGCTGTTTTTT.

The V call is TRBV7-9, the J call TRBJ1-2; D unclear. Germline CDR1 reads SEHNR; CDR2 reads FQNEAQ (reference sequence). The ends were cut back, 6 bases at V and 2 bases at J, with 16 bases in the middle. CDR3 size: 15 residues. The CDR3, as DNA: TGTGCCAGCAGGAAGGAGGGTGGTCGAAACTATGGCTACACCTTC. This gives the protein CASRKEGGRNYGYTF.

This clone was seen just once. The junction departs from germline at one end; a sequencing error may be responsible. The CDR3 loop reads CASSLTASGGRQETQYF. The CDR3 DNA sequence: TGTGCTAGCAGCTTAACCGCTAGCGGGGGGCGCCAAGAGACCCAGTACTTC. This rearrangement joins TRBV7-7 to TRBJ2-5; 11 nucleotides agree with TRBD2. The CDR3 extends over 17 amino acids. Per the germline V gene, CDR1 is SSHAT and CDR2 is FNYEAQ (reference sequence).

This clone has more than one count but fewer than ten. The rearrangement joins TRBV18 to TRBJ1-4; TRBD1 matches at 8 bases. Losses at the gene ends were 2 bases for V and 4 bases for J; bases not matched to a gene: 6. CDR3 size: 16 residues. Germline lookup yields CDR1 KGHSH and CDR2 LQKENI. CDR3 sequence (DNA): TGTGCCAGCTCACCATCCAGGGGGCGAAGTAATGAAAAACTGTTTTTT. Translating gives CASSPSRGRSNEKLFF.

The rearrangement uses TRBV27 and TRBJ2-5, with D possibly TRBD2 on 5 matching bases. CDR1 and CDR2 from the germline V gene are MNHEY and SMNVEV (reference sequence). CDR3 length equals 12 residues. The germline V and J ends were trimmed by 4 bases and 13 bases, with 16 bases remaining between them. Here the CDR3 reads CASSSKEAPWYF. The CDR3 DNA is TGTGCCAGCAGTTCAAAGGAGGCTCCCTGGTACTTC.

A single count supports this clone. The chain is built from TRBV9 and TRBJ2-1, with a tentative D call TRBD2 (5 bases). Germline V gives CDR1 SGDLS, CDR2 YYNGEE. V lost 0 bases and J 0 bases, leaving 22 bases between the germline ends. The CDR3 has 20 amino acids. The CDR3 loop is CASSVAVWAGPGSSYNEQFF. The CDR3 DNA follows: TGTGCCAGCAGCGTAGCAGTCTGGGCGGGCCCGGGGAGCTCCTACAATGAGCAGTTCTTC.

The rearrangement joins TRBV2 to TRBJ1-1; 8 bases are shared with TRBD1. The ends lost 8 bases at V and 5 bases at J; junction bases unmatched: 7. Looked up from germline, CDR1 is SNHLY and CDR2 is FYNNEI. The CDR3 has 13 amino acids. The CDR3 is CASLQRQGTEAFF. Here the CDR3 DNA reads TGTGCCAGCCTGCAAAGACAGGGGACTGAAGCTTTCTTT.

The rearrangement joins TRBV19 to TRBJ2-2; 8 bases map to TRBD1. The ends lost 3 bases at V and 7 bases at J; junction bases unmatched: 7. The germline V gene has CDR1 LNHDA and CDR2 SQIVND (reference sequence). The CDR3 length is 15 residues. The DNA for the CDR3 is TGTGCCAGTAGTATCGAGGGCAGGGGGCGCGGGGAGCTGTTTTTT. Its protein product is CASSIEGRGRGELFF.

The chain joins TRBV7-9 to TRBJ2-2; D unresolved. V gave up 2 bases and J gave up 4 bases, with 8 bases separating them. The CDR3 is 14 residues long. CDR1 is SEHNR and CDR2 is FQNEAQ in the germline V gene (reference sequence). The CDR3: CASSLLSGTGELFF. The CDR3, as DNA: TGTGCCAGCAGCTTATTGAGTGGCACCGGGGAGCTGTTTTTT.

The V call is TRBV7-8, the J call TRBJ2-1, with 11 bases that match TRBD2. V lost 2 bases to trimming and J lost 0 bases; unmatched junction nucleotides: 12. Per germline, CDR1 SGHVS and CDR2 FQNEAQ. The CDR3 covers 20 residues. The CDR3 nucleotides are TGTGCCAGCAGCTTAATTCCGGCTAGCGGGGGGCCGAGCTCCTACAATGAGCAGTTCTTC. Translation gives CASSLIPASGGPSSYNEQFF. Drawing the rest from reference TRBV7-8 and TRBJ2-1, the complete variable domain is GAGVSQSPRYKVAKRGQDVALRCDPISGHVSLFWYQQALGQGPEFLTYFQNEAQLDKSGLPSDRFFAERPEGSVSTLKIQRTQQEDSAVYLCASSLIPASGGPSSYNEQFFGPGTRLTVL.

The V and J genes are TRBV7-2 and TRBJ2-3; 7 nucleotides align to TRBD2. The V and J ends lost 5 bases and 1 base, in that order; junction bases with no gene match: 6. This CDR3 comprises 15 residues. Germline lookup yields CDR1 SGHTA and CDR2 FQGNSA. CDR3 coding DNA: TGTGCCAGCAGCATCTCACGGGGGGGCACAGATACGCAGTATTTT. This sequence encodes CASSISRGGTDTQYF.

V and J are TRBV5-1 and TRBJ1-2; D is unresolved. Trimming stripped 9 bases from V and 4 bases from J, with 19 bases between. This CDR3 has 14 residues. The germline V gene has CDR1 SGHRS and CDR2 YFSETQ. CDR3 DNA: TGCGCCAACCAAGCAAGGGTGGGAGTCTATGGCTACACCTTC. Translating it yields CANQARVGVYGYTF.

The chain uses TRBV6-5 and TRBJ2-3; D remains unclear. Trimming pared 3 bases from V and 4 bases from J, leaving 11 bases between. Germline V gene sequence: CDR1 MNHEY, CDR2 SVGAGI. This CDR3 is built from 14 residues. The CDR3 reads CASSYRIAADTQYF. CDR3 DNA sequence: TGTGCCAGCAGTTATAGGATAGCAGCAGATACGCAGTATTTT.

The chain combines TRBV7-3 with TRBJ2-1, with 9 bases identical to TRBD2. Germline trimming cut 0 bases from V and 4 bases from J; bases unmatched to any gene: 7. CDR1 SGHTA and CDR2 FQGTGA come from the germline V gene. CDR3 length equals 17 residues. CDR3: CASSLTPAGGGYNEQFF. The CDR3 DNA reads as TGTGCCAGCAGCTTAACCCCCGCGGGGGGGGGATACAATGAGCAGTTCTTC.

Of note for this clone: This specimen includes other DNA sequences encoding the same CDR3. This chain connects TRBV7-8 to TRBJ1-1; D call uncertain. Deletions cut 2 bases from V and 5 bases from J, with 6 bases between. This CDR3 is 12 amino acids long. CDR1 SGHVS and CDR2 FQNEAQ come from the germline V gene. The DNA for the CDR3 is TGTGCCAGCAGCTTAAGAGGGACTGAAGCTTTCTTT. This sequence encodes CASSLRGTEAFF.

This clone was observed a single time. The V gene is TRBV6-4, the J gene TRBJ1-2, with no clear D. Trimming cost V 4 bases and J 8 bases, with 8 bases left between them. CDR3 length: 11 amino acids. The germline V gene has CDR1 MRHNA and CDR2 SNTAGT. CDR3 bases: TGTGCCAGCAGTGGCCAACGGGGCTACACCTTC. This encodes CASSGQRGYTF.

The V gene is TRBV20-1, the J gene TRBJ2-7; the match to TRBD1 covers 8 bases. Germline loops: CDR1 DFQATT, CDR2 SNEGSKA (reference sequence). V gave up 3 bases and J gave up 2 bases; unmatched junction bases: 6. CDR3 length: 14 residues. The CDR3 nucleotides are TGCAGTGCTAGTCGGGGCAGGGGGCCCTACGAGCAGTACTTC. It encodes CSASRGRGPYEQYF.

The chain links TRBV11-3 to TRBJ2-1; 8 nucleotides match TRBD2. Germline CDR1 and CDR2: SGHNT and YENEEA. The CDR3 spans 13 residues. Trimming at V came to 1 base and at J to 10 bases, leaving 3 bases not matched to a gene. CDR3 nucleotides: TGTGCCAGCAGCTTAGGGACTAGCTTGGAGCAGTTCTTC. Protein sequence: CASSLGTSLEQFF.

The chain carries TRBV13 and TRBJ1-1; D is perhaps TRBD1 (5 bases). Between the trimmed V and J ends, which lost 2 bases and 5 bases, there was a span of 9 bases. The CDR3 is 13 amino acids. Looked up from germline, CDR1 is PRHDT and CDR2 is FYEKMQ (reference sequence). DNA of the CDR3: TGTGCCAGCAGCTTAATCGGGGGAACTGAAGCTTTCTTT. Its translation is CASSLIGGTEAFF.

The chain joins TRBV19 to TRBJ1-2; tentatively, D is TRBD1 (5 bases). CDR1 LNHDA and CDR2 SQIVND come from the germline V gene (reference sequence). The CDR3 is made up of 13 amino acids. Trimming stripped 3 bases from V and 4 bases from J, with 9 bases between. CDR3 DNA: TGTGCCAGTAGTATCCAGGGTGCCTATGGCTACACCTTC. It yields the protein CASSIQGAYGYTF.

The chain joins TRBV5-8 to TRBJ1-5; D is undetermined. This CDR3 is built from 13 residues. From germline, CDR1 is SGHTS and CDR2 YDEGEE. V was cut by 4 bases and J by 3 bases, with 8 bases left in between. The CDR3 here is CASSRGYNQPQHF. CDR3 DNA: TGTGCCAGCAGCCGAGGGTACAATCAGCCCCAGCATTTT.

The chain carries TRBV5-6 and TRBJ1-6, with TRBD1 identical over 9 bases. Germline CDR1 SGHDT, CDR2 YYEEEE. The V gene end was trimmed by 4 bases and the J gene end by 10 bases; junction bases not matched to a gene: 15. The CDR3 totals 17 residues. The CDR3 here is CASSVGPMGTGYSPLHF. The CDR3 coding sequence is TGTGCCAGCAGCGTAGGACCAATGGGGACAGGGTACTCACCCCTCCACTTT.